This T cell receptor (beta chain) was sequenced in a study of T-cell reconstitution after alpha-beta-depleted transplantation in children (dated by TCRdb to about 2016). The study in broad terms: T-cell immune reconstitution after TCRalphabeta/CD19-depleted allogeneic hematopoietic cell transplantation in children was quantitatively tracked in the study by means of TCR repertoire profiling.

Per the publication, the treatment or condition label means: allogeneic hematopoietic cell transplantation with graft depleted of TCRalphabeta T cells and CD19 B cells. The children who served as transplant recipients had been given grafts of TCRalphabeta/CD19-depleted allogeneic hematopoietic cells. The protocol used for the library was PCR. These reads were obtained on an Illumina HiSeq 2500. TCR library preparation used molecular barcoding, with unique molecular identifiers applied to normalize quantification of the TCRbeta repertoire. TCRdb reran the public reads through fastp at Q25 and MiXCR, keeping productive beta chains. Identical CDR3 protein sequences are pooled into one entry, listed with their most common genes and DNA. The sample table records about 980,000 distinct CDR3 sequences; roughly 29% of these occur just once. In total, the top ten clones hold 28% of the sample. From the germline V gene, CDR1 is SGHRS and CDR2 is YFSETQ. V has 4 bases trimmed and J has 1 base trimmed; junction bases matching no gene number 1. Including cysteine and phenylalanine, the CDR3 has 15 amino acids. The CDR3 DNA has 45 bases and is translated from base 1.

This clonotype occurred many times. It has no known antigen specificity. There are no base qualities to consult, and no much larger clone falls within one base. Broader findings and caveats from the paper: In some patients, high TCRbeta diversity at day 60 was attributed to recipient T cells and intrathymic progenitors that had survived conditioning. The apparently early alphabetaT-cell count recovery about two months after transplant was reportedly dependent on only several hundred rapidly expanded clones derived from non-depleted graft cells. Hyperexpanded clone frequencies declined over subsequent months; after one year, T-cell counts and TCRbeta diversity were mostly attributed to newly produced T cells.

Recombination linked TRBV5-1 to TRBJ2-2, and TRBD2 aligns with 10 junction nucleotides. This TCR was recovered from a boy under two years old who had a stem cell transplant for SCID, so the T cells may come from the graft donor. Here the sequenced sample was PBMCs, mostly from graft donor cells, taken 360 days after TCRalphabeta/CD19-depleted stem cell transplant. Read as DNA, the sequence is TGCGCCAGCAGCCGGACTAGCGGGAACACCGGGGAGCTGTTTTTT. This sequence encodes CASSRTSGNTGELFF.